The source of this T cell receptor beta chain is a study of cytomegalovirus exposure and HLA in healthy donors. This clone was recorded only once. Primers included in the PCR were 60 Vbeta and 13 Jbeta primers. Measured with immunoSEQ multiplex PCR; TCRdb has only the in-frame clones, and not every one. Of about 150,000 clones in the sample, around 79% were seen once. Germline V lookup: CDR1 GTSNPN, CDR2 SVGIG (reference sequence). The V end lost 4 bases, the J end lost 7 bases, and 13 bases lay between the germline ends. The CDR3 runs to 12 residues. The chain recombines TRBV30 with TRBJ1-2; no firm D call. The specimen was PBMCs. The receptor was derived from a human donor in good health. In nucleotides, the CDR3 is TGTGCCTGGAACGGACTCCCTACTGGCTACACCTTC. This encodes CAWNGLPTGYTF.